The sample holds one count of the clone carrying this TCR beta chain. Its antigen is as yet unknown. The sample originates from a study of cytomegalovirus exposure and HLA in healthy donors. Whole-study results and caveats: Researchers catalogued some 160 TCR beta chains as cytomegalovirus-associated.

The method was immunoSEQ multiplex PCR; TCRdb's version includes in-frame clones alone and lacks a portion of them. This sample yields about 160,000 clones, of which approximately 96% are seen a single time; 0.8% to 1% belongs to the top ten. While the first cohort had hundreds of subjects, the donors belonged to the separate validation cohort of 100 to 150 subjects. This CDR3 region has 13 residues. Germline V lookup: CDR1 SGHNT, CDR2 YENEEA. The V end was cut by 4 bases, the J end by 1 base, with 8 bases between. The TCR was taken from a woman under 30 in good health and CMV-seronegative. The rearrangement uses TRBV11-3 and TRBJ2-7, with D tentatively TRBD1 (5 bases). The sequenced sample consisted of PBMCs. CDR3 bases: TGTGCCAGCAGCTCTTCAGGGTCCTACGAGCAGTACTTC. This sequence encodes CASSSSGSYEQYF. Full variable domain (missing parts from reference TRBV11-3 and TRBJ2-7): EAGVVQSPRYKIIEKKQPVAFWCNPISGHNTLYWYLQNLGQGPELLIRYENEEAVDDSQLPKDRFSAERLKGVDSTLKIQPAELGDSAVYLCASSSSGSYEQYFGPGTRLTVT.